This is a list of T cell receptor beta chains from one sample in a study of cytotoxic CD8 clonotypes in ibrutinib-treated CLL. Profiled with immunoSEQ multiplex PCR; TCRdb holds only in-frame clones, not every one. There are 140,000 or so clones in the sample; 70% to 80% occur only once, and 13% lies in the top ten. This sample comprised PBMCs, obtained after 12 months of ibrutinib treatment. The receptors here all came from a human donor with chronic lymphocytic leukemia. The CDR3 runs from the conserved cysteine through the conserved F or W. Fields, in order: V gene, J gene, CDR3 protein.

V gene: TRBV7-3
J gene: TRBJ2-2
CDR3 protein: CASSPTGGSGTGELFF

V gene: TRBV7-8
J gene: TRBJ2-3
CDR3 protein: CASRPRGGRDTDTQYF

V gene: TRBV29-1
J gene: TRBJ1-5
CDR3 protein: CSVEIAGGQPQHF

V gene: TRBV7-9
J gene: TRBJ2-2
CDR3 protein: CASSPPPSGRAGELFF

V gene: TRBV7-2
J gene: TRBJ2-3
CDR3 protein: CASSSPGSFLEATQYF

V gene: TRBV19
J gene: TRBJ2-7
CDR3 protein: CASSIGGYEQYF

V gene: TRBV10-3
J gene: TRBJ2-7
CDR3 protein: CAISEFALYEQYF

V gene: TRBV7-2
J gene: TRBJ1-3
CDR3 protein: CASSLDGNTIYF

V gene: TRBV19
J gene: TRBJ1-5
CDR3 protein: CASSRGGKGPSNQPQHF

V gene: TRBV7-8
J gene: TRBJ2-7
CDR3 protein: CASSPRLAGGSYEQYF

V gene: TRBV10-1
J gene: TRBJ1-2
CDR3 protein: CASSEFFGDNYGYTF

V gene: TRBV2
J gene: TRBJ2-1
CDR3 protein: CASSDLRIGIVEQFF

V gene: TRBV7-9
J gene: TRBJ2-1
CDR3 protein: CASSQQGLSYNEQFF

V gene: TRBV6-5
J gene: TRBJ1-5
CDR3 protein: CASRRTGNQPQHF

V gene: TRBV27
J gene: TRBJ1-5
CDR3 protein: CASSLGSGSAQPQHF

V gene: TRBV5-1
J gene: TRBJ2-7
CDR3 protein: CASSSIANYDYEQYF

V gene: TRBV2
J gene: TRBJ2-5
CDR3 protein: CASGVAGVVGETQYF

V gene: TRBV6-5
J gene: TRBJ2-3
CDR3 protein: CASSYSNQVTDTQYF